Each of the 4 T cell receptor beta chains below was sequenced from the same sample in a study of shared clonotypes between healthy human individuals. Sequencing used immunoSEQ multiplex PCR; TCRdb keeps in-frame clones, though not all of them. The table lists over 2 million clones, roughly 90% of them singletons. The sequencing input was naive CD4+ T cells from PBMCs. Subset denoted: CD45RA+ positively selected. Receptors originate from a man aged 18 to 29 in good health. Some clones in this sample may be carry-over from other donors' samples.

Turning to this clone: The sample holds other DNA sequences that translate to the same CDR3. J is TRBJ1-5 and V is TRBV28; TRBD1 is a possible D gene (6 bases). CDR1 is MDHEN and CDR2 is SYDVKM in the germline V gene. CDR3 length equals 15 residues. Between the trimmed V and J ends, which lost 5 bases and 0 bases, there was a span of 11 bases. This CDR3 is CASSQAGDSNQPQHF. CDR3 nucleotides: TGTGCCAGCAGTCAAGCAGGGGATAGCAATCAGCCCCAGCATTTT.

As for this clone: Other DNA sequences in this specimen translate into the identical CDR3. This chain connects TRBV18 to TRBJ2-7; D is unresolved. Per germline, CDR1 KGHSH and CDR2 LQKENI. Trimming left V 1 base short and J 3 bases short, with 7 bases between. The CDR3 is made up of 13 amino acids. Written as DNA, the CDR3 is TGTGCCAGCTCACCACAGGGTCTCTACGAGCAGTACTTC. This gives the protein CASSPQGLYEQYF.

CDR3 nucleotide sequence: TGTGCCAGCAGCTTAGTACCCGACAGGTTCAATGAGCAGTTCTTC. Translated: CASSLVPDRFNEQFF. The chain links TRBV7-9 to TRBJ2-1, with D possibly being TRBD1 (6 bases). Germline values: CDR1 SEHNR, CDR2 FQNEAQ (reference sequence). CDR3 length: 15 amino acids. The ends were cut back, 1 base at V and 6 bases at J, with 13 bases in the middle.

V usage is TRBV28 and J usage is TRBJ1-5; D is possibly TRBD1 (6 bases). The V end lost 7 bases, the J end lost 7 bases, and 20 bases lay between the germline ends. This CDR3 comprises 15 residues. Germline V gene lookup returns CDR1 MDHEN and CDR2 SYDVKM. The CDR3 here is CASNSGSGGTQPQHF. CDR3 bases: TGTGCCAGCAACTCCGGTTCGGGGGGCACGCAGCCCCAGCATTTT.